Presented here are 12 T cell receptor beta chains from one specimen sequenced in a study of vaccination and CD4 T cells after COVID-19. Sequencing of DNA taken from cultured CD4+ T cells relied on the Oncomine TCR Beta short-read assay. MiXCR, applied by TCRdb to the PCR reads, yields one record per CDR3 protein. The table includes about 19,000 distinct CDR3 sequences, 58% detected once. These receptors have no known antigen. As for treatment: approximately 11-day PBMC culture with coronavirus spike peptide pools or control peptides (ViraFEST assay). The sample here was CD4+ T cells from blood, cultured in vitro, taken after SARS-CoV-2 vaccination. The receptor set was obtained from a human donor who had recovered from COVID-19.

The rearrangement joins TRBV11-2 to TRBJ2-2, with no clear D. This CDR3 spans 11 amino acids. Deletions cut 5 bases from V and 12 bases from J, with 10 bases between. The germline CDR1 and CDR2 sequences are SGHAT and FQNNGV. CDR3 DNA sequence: TGTGCCAGCAGCCACCGGTCCCAGCTGTTTTTT. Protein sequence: CASSHRSQLFF.

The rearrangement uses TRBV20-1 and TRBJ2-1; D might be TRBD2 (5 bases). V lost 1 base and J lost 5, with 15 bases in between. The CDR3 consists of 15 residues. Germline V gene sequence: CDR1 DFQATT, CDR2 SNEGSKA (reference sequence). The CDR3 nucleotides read TGCAGTGCTAGAGTTGGATCGGGAATACACAATGAGCAGTTCTTC. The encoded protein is CSARVGSGIHNEQFF.

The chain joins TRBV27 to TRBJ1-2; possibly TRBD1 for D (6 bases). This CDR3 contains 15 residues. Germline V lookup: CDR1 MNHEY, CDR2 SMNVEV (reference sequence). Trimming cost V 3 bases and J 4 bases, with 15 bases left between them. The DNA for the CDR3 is TGTGCCAGCAGTTTCGCACAGGGTACTGGCTATGGCTACACCTTC. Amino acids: CASSFAQGTGYGYTF.

CDR3 nucleotides: TGCAGTGCAGCGGGAGGGAGGTATGAGCAGTTCTTC. Its protein product is CSAAGGRYEQFF. The chain links TRBV20-1 to TRBJ2-1, with 10 bases aligning to TRBD2. The V gene end was trimmed by 6 bases and the J gene end by 8 bases; junction bases not matched to a gene: 4. In germline, CDR1 is DFQATT, CDR2 SNEGSKA (reference sequence). This CDR3 region has 12 residues.

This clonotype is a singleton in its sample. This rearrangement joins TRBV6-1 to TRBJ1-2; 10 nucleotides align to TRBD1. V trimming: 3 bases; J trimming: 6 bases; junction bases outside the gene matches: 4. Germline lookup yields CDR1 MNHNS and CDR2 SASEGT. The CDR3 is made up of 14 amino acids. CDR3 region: CASSEGDRGHGYTF. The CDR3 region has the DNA TGTGCCAGCAGTGAGGGAGACAGGGGGCATGGCTACACCTTC.

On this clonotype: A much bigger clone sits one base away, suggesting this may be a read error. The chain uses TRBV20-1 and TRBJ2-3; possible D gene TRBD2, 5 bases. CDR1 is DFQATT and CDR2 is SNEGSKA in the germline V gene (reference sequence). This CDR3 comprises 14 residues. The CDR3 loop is CSTRNSASTDTQYF. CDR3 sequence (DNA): TGCAGTACTAGAAATAGCGCTAGCACAGATACGCAGTATTTT.

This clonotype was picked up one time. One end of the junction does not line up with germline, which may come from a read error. CDR3: CASSLRTRSYEQYF. The CDR3 DNA is TGTGCCAGCAGCTTGCGGACTAGATCCTACGAGCAGTACTTC. The chain has TRBV5-3 and TRBJ2-7; 7 bases align to TRBD2. TRBV5-3 has ORF status, its function being uncertain. The CDR3 runs to 14 residues.

The CDR3 bases are TGTGCCAGCAGGGGCGCGTTGAGCAATCAGCCCCAGCATTTT. This gives the protein CASRGALSNQPQHF. This sequence joins TRBV7-8 and TRBJ1-5, with D unresolved. Germline values: CDR1 SGHVS, CDR2 FQNEAQ. V lost 6 bases and J lost 1, with 10 bases in between. The CDR3 covers 14 residues.

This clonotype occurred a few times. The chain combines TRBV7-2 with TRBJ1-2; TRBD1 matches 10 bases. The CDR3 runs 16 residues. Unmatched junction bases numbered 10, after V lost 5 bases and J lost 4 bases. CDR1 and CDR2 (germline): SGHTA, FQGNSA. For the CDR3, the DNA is TGTGCCAGCAGCCCCCGACAGGGGGCTTATATCTATGGCTACACCTTC. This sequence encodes CASSPRQGAYIYGYTF.

The CDR3 sequence is CASSDQGQNYGYTF. CDR3 DNA sequence: TGTGCCAGCAGTGACCAGGGACAGAACTATGGCTACACCTTC. The V gene is TRBV6-1, the J gene TRBJ1-2; TRBD1 matches at 7 bases. With V trimmed by 3 bases and J by 2 bases, 3 bases remained unmatched. The length of the CDR3 is 14 residues. Germline V gives CDR1 MNHNS, CDR2 SASEGT.

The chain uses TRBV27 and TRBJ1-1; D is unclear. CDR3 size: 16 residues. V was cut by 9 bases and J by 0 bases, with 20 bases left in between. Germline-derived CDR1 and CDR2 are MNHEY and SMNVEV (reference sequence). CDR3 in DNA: TGTGCCAGAGAGGGTTTACAACTTACCATGAACACTGAAGCTTTCTTT. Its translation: CAREGLQLTMNTEAFF.

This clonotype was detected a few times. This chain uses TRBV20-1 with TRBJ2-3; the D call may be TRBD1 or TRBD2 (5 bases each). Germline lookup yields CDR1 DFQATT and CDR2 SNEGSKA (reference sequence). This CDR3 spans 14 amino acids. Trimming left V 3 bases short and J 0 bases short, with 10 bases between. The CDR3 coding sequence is TGCAGTGCTAGCGGGACCTCTAGCACAGATACGCAGTATTTT. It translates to CSASGTSSTDTQYF.